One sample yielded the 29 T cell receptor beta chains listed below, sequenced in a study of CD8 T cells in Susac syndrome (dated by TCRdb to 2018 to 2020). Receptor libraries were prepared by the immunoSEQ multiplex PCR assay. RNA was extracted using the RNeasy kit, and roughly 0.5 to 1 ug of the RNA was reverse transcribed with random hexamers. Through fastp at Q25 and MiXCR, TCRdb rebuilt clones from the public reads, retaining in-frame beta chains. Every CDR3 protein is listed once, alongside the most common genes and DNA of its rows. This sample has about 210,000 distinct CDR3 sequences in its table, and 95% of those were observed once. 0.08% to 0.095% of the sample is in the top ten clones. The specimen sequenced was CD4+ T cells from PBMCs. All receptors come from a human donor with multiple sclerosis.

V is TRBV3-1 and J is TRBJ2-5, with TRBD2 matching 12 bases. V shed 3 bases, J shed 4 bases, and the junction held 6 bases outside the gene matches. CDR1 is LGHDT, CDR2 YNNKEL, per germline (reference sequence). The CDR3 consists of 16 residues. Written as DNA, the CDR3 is TGTGCCAGCAGCCATAAACGACTAGCGGGAGTAGAGACCCAGTACTTC. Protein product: CASSHKRLAGVETQYF.

Here the CDR3 reads CAWSGGGEQYF. CDR3 nucleotides: TGTGCCTGGAGTGGCGGGGGCGAGCAGTACTTC. This chain links TRBV30 with TRBJ2-7, with 7 positions matching TRBD2. There are 11 residues in the CDR3. Germline-derived CDR1 and CDR2 are GTSNPN and SVGIG (reference sequence). J was trimmed by 6 bases and V by 1 base; bases with no gene match: 0.

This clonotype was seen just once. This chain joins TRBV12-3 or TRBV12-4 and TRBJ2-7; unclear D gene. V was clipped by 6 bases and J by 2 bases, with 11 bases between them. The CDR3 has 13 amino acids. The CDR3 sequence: CASRPTNAYEQYF. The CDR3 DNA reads TGTGCCAGCAGGCCAACCAACGCCTACGAGCAGTACTTC.

CDR3: CSARDSRAYEQYF. The CDR3 DNA reads as TGCAGTGCTAGAGATAGTAGGGCCTACGAGCAGTACTTC. The chain is built from TRBV20-1 and TRBJ2-7; D not certain. The V and J ends lost 0 bases and 2 bases respectively, with 8 bases between them. CDR3 length: 13 residues. Germline CDR1 is DFQATT and CDR2 is SNEGSKA (reference sequence).

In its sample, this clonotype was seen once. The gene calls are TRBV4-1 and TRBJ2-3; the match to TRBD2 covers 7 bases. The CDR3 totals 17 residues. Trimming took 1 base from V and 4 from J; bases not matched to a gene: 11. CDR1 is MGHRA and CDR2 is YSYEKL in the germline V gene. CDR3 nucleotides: TGCGCCAGCAGCCAAGTTCTGAGCGGGATTAGCGCAGATACGCAGTATTTT. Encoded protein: CASSQVLSGISADTQYF.

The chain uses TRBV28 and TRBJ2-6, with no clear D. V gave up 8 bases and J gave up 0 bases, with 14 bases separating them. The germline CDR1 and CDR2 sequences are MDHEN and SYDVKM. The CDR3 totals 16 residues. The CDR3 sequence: CASGLSGNSGANVLTF. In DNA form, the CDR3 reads TGTGCCAGCGGCTTGTCCGGAAACTCTGGGGCCAACGTCCTGACTTTC.

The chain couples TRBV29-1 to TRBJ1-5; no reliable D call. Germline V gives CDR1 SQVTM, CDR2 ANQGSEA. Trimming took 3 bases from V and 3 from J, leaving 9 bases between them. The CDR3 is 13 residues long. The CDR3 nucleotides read TGCAGCGTTGACGGCGGATTCAATCAGCCCCAGCATTTT. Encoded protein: CSVDGGFNQPQHF.

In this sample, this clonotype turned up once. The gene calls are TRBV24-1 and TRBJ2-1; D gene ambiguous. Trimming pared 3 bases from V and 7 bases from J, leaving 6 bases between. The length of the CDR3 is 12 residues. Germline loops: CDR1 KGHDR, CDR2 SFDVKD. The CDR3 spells CATSDARNEQFF. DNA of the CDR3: TGTGCCACCAGTGATGCTCGGAATGAGCAGTTCTTC.

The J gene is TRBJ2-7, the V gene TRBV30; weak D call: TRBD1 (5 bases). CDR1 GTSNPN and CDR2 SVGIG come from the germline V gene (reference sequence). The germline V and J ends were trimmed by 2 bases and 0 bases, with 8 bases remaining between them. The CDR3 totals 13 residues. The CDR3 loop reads CAWSFDSSYEQYF. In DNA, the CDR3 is TGTGCCTGGAGTTTTGACAGCTCCTACGAGCAGTACTTC.

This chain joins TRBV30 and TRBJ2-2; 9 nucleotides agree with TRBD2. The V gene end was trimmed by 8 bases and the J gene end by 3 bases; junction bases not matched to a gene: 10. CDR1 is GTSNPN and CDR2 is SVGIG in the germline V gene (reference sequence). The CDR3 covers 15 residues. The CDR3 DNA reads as TGTGCCGGCATTAGCGGGAGCTGGTACACCGGGGAGCTGTTTTTT. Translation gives CAGISGSWYTGELFF. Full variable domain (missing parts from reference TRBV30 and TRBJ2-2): SQTIHQWPATLVQPVGSPLSLECTVEGTSNPNLYWYRQAAGRGLQLLFYSVGIGQISSEVPQNLSASRPQDRQFILSSKKLLLSDSGFYLCAGISGSWYTGELFFGEGSRLTVL.

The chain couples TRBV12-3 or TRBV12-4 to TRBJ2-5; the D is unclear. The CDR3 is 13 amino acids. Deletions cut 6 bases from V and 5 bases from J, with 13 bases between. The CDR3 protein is CASRAGLGETQYF. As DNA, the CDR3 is TGTGCCAGCAGGGCTGGGTTGGGGGAGACCCAGTACTTC.

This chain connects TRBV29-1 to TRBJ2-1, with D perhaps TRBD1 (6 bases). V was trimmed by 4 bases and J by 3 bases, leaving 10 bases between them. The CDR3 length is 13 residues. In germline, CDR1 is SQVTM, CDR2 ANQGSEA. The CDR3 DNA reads TGCAGCGTTGGAAGGGACAACTACAATGAGCAGTTCTTC. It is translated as CSVGRDNYNEQFF.

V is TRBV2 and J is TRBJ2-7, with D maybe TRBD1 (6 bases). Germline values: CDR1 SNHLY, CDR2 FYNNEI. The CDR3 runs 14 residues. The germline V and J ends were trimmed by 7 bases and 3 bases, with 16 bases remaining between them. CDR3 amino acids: CASNSKGVRYEQYF. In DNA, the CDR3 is TGTGCCAGCAATTCAAAGGGGGTCCGCTACGAGCAGTACTTC.

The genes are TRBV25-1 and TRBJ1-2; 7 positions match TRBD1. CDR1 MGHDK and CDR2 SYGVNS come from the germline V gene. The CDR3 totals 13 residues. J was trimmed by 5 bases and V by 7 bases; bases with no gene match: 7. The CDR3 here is CASTRDRRYGYTF. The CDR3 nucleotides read TGTGCCAGCACGCGGGACAGACGATATGGCTACACCTTC.

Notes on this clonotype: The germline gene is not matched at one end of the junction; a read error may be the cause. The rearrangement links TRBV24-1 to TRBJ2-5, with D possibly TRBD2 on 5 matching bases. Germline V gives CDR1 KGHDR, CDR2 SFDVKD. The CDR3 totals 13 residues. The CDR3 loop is CATSDGWGEAQYF. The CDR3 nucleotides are TGTGCCACCAGTGATGGGTGGGGAGAGGCCCAGTACTTC.

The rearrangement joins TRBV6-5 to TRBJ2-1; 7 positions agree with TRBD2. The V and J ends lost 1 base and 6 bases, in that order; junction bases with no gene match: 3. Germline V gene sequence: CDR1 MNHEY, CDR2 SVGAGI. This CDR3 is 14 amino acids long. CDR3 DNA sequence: TGTGCCAGCAGTTACTACGGGACTACCAATGAGCAGTTCTTC. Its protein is CASSYYGTTNEQFF.

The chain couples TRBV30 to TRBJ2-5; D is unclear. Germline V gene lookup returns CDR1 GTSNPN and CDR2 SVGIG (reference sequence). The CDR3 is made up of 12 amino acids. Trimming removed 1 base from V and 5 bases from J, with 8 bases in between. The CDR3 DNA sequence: TGTGCCTGGAGTGCCGAGAGGGAGACCCAGTACTTC. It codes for CAWSAERETQYF.

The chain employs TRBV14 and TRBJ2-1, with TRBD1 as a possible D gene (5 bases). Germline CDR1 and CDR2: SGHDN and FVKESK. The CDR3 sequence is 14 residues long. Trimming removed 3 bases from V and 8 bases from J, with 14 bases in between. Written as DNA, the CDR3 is TGTGCCAGCAGCCAGTTATCAGGGATCTATGAGCAGTTCTTC. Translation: CASSQLSGIYEQFF.

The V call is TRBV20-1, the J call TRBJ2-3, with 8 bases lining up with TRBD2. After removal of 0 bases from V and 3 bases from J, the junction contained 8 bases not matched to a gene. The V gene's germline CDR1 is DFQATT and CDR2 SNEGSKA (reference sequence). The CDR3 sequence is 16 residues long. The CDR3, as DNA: TGCAGTGCTAGAGATGGAAGCGGGAGTTTGACAGATACGCAGTATTTT. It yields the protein CSARDGSGSLTDTQYF.

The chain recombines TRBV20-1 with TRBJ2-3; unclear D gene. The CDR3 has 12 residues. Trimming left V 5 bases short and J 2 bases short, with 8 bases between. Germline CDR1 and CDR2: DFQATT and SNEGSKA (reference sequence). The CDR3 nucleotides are TGCAGTGCTGGTCACATCACAGATACGCAGTATTTT. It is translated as CSAGHITDTQYF.

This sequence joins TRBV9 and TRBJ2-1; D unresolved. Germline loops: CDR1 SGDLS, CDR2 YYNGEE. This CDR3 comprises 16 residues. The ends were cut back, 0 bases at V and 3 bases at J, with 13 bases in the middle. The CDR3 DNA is TGTGCCAGCAGCGTAGAGTCTAGTGGGCACTACAATGAGCAGTTCTTC. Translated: CASSVESSGHYNEQFF.

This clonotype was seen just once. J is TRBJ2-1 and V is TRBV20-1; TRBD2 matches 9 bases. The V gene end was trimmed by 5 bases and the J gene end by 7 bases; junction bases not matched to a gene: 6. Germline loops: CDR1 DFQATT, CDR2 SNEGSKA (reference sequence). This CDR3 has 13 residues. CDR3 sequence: CSAAPGLANEQFF. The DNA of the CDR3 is TGCAGTGCTGCACCGGGACTAGCAAATGAGCAGTTCTTC.

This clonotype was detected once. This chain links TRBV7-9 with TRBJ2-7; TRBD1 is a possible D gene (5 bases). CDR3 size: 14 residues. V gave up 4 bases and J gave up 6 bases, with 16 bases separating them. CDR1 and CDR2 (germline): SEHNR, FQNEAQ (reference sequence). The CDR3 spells CASSSTDTPGEQYF. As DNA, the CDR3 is TGTGCCAGCAGCTCGACGGACACCCCAGGCGAGCAGTACTTC.

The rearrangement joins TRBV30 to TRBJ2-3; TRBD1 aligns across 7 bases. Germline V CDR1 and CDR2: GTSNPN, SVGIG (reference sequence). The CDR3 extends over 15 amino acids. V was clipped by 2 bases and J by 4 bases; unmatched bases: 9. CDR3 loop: CAWSRKGGRSDTQYF. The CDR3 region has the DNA TGTGCCTGGAGTCGTAAAGGGGGCAGATCAGATACGCAGTATTTT.

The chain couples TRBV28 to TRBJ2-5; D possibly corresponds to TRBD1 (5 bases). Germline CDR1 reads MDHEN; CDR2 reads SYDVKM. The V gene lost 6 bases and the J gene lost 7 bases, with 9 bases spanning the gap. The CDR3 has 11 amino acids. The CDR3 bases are TGTGCCAGCAGCCCAGGGTGGACCCAGTACTTC. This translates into CASSPGWTQYF.

The CDR3 is CAWTSGQGLSEQFF. DNA for the CDR3: TGTGCCTGGACCTCAGGGCAGGGTTTGAGTGAGCAGTTCTTC. The chain uses TRBV30 and TRBJ2-1, with D perhaps matching TRBD1 (5 bases). The CDR3 runs 14 residues. V was clipped by 4 bases and J by 9 bases, with 19 bases between them. The germline gives CDR1 GTSNPN, CDR2 SVGIG (reference sequence).

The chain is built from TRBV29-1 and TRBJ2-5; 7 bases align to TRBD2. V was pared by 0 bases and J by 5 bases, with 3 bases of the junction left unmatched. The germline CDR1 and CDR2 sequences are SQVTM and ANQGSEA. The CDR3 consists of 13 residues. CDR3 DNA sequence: TGCAGCGTTGAAGAGGGAGGGGCCGAGACCCAGTACTTC. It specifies CSVEEGGAETQYF.

The CDR3 region is CASSDLTSGEQFF. The DNA for the CDR3 is TGTGCCAGCAGTGACTTAACTTCTGGTGAGCAGTTCTTC. This chain connects TRBV6-4 to TRBJ2-1; unclear D gene. V was trimmed by 1 base and J by 9 bases, leaving 10 bases between them. This CDR3 comprises 13 residues. Germline values: CDR1 MRHNA, CDR2 SNTAGT.

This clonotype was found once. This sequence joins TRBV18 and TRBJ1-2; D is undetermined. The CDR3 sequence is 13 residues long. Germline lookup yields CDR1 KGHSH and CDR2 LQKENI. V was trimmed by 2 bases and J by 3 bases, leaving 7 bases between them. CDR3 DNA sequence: TGTGCCAGCTCACCATCTAAGGACTATGGCTACACCTTC. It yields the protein CASSPSKDYGYTF.